Below are 19 T cell receptor beta chains sequenced from a single sample in a study of graft-versus-host responses after intestinal transplantation (TCRdb year 2021). This specimen's time point label, interpreted: cells obtained before transplantation from donor or recipient. These receptors have no known antigen. The library relied on the immunoSEQ multiplex PCR assay. This is the immuneACCESS table as TCRdb keeps it, with only in-frame sequences that have V and J called. A part of the clones is gone; compared with another copy, unresolved V genes explain less than half, and the rest is unexplained. The sample data list around 96,000 clones, and approximately 90% of these were observed just once. The ten most abundant clones make up around 0.18% of the sample. The source material was unstimulated CD4+ T cells sorted from spleen or lymph node cells, sampled before intestinal transplant. The receptors stem from a human donor who received an intestinal transplant.

This clone was seen just once. This chain uses TRBV6-1 with TRBJ2-7, with 7 bases identical to TRBD1. CDR3 size: 17 residues. V lost 3 bases, J lost 3 bases, and 14 bases stayed unmatched. CDR1 is MNHNS, CDR2 SASEGT, per germline. The CDR3 sequence: CASSEFPPQGPYYEQYF. The DNA of the CDR3 is TGTGCCAGCAGTGAGTTTCCGCCACAGGGGCCGTACTACGAGCAGTACTTC.

Concerning this clone: Different DNA sequences within this sample yield the same CDR3. V and J are TRBV30 and TRBJ1-6; D is unresolved. The germline V gene has CDR1 GTSNPN and CDR2 SVGIG (reference sequence). The CDR3 totals 11 residues. Between the trimmed V and J ends, which lost 0 bases and 9 bases, there was a span of 3 bases. CDR3 in DNA: TGTGCCTGGAGTGTCCTTTCACCCCTCCACTTT. Translation gives CAWSVLSPLHF.

This clone was counted once. The chain has TRBV10-3 and TRBJ2-5, with TRBD1 as a possible D gene (5 bases). Germline V gene sequence: CDR1 ENHRY, CDR2 SYGVKD. This CDR3 spans 14 amino acids. V was clipped by 4 bases and J by 7 bases, with 16 bases between them. The CDR3 reads CAISAQGGATTQYF. Written as DNA, the CDR3 is TGTGCCATCAGTGCCCAGGGTGGCGCAACGACCCAGTACTTC.

The chain employs TRBV7-2 and TRBJ2-1, with D possibly matching TRBD1 (5 bases). V lost 1 base, J lost 4 bases, and 11 bases lay in between. The CDR3 has 15 amino acids. Germline assignment: CDR1 SGHTA and CDR2 FQGNSA. The CDR3 here is CASSLERQRYNEQFF. The CDR3, as DNA: TGTGCCAGCAGCTTAGAGAGACAGAGATACAATGAGCAGTTCTTC.

This CDR3 reads CASRVPGELFF. For the CDR3, the DNA is TGTGCCAGCCGAGTCCCCGGGGAGCTGTTTTTT. The rearrangement joins TRBV6-5 to TRBJ2-2, with no clear D. CDR3 size: 11 residues. Germline V CDR1 and CDR2: MNHEY, SVGAGI. Between the trimmed V and J ends, which lost 8 bases and 6 bases, there was a span of 7 bases.

In this sample, this clone turned up once. V is TRBV2 and J is TRBJ2-1; 8 bases fit TRBD2. The J segment lost 7 bases and the V segment lost 6 bases, leaving 17 bases of the junction unmatched. The CDR3 is 17 amino acids. Germline CDR1 is SNHLY and CDR2 is FYNNEI. The CDR3 loop is CASRRVLAGLDFNEQFF. Here the CDR3 DNA reads TGTGCCAGCAGGAGGGTTCTAGCGGGCCTCGACTTTAATGAGCAGTTCTTC. Variable domain in full (rest from reference TRBV2 and TRBJ2-1): EPEVTQTPSHQVTQMGQEVILRCVPISNHLYFYWYRQILGQKVEFLVSFYNNEISEKSEIFDDQFSVERPDGSNFTLKIRSTKLEDSAMYFCASRRVLAGLDFNEQFFGPGTRLTVL.

The chain has TRBV30 and TRBJ1-1; the D is unclear. Trimming removed 0 bases from V and 0 bases from J, with 11 bases in between. Germline-derived CDR1 and CDR2 are GTSNPN and SVGIG (reference sequence). There are 15 residues in the CDR3. Written as DNA, the CDR3 is TGTGCCTGGAGTGTACTTTTGTCGATGAACACTGAAGCTTTCTTT. This translates into CAWSVLLSMNTEAFF.

This chain uses TRBV4-1 with TRBJ2-7; TRBD1 matches at 9 bases. The CDR3 totals 15 residues. CDR1 is MGHRA and CDR2 is YSYEKL in the germline V gene. V lost 1 base and J lost 2; bases outside the gene matches: 3. The CDR3 loop is CASSQGGQGPYEQYF. CDR3 DNA sequence: TGCGCCAGCAGCCAAGGGGGACAGGGTCCCTACGAGCAGTACTTC.

The genes are TRBV7-8 and TRBJ2-5, with TRBD2 matching over 9 bases. Germline assignment: CDR1 SGHVS and CDR2 FQNEAQ. The CDR3 is 15 residues long. V lost 5 bases, J lost 3 bases, and 7 bases stayed unmatched. As DNA, the CDR3 is TGTGCCAGCAGCCCCTACTTAGCGGGAGAAGAGACCCAGTACTTC. As protein: CASSPYLAGEETQYF.

J is TRBJ2-7 and V is TRBV4-2, with 7 nucleotides matching TRBD2. The CDR3 spans 13 residues. V trimming: 2 bases; J trimming: 7 bases; junction bases outside the gene matches: 5. Germline CDR1 is LGHNA and CDR2 is YNFKEQ. CDR3 in DNA: TGTGCCAGCAGCCAACGACTAGCTTGGGAGCAGTACTTC. This codes for CASSQRLAWEQYF.

The rearrangement joins TRBV27 to TRBJ2-7, with 10 bases aligning to TRBD1. Germline trimming cut 3 bases from V and 2 bases from J; bases unmatched to any gene: 10. The germline V gene has CDR1 MNHEY and CDR2 SMNVEV (reference sequence). This CDR3 has 17 amino acids. This CDR3 reads CASSFLPGQGNAYEQYF. CDR3 in DNA: TGTGCCAGCAGTTTTTTACCGGGACAGGGGAACGCCTACGAGCAGTACTTC.

The table lists this clone with a few counts. The genes are TRBV27 and TRBJ1-4, with D maybe TRBD1 (6 bases). The V and J ends lost 4 bases and 8 bases respectively, with 14 bases between them. The V gene's germline CDR1 is MNHEY and CDR2 SMNVEV (reference sequence). CDR3 size: 14 residues. CDR3 DNA sequence: TGTGCCAGCAGTTCATGGGGGGGCGAGGAAAAACTGTTTTTT. This encodes CASSSWGGEEKLFF.

The chain carries TRBV4-3 and TRBJ2-7, with D maybe TRBD2 (6 bases). Germline V lookup: CDR1 LGHNA, CDR2 YSLEER. V was cut by 0 bases and J by 3 bases, with 12 bases left in between. The CDR3 totals 15 residues. The CDR3 is CASSQERQDYYEQYF. As DNA, the CDR3 is TGCGCCAGCAGCCAAGAACGCCAGGACTACTACGAGCAGTACTTC.

A single count supports this clone. The chain employs TRBV6-1 and TRBJ2-3, with D possibly TRBD2 on 6 matching bases. V lost 10 bases and J 5 bases, leaving 19 bases between the germline ends. This CDR3 has 14 amino acids. From germline, CDR1 is MNHNS and CDR2 SASEGT. The CDR3 DNA reads as TGTGCCACCCTGGATCGCGGGGTGGGAGATACGCAGTATTTT. Protein: CATLDRGVGDTQYF.

This chain uses TRBV29-1 with TRBJ2-1; TRBD2 might be the D (5 bases). Germline CDR1 SQVTM, CDR2 ANQGSEA. V gave up 5 bases and J gave up 3 bases, with 14 bases separating them. The CDR3 is made up of 14 amino acids. The CDR3 DNA reads TGCAGCGTTTACGTAGCGAAATTCTACAATGAGCAGTTCTTC. It codes for CSVYVAKFYNEQFF.

The chain joins TRBV28 to TRBJ2-2, with a tentative D call TRBD2 (6 bases). The CDR3 length is 15 residues. V lost 7 bases and J 2 bases, leaving 14 bases between the germline ends. From germline, CDR1 is MDHEN and CDR2 SYDVKM. CDR3 residues: CASKSGTSNTGELFF. CDR3 bases: TGTGCCAGCAAATCCGGGACTTCCAACACCGGGGAGCTGTTTTTT.

The rearrangement joins TRBV6-1 to TRBJ1-5, with 9 bases fitting TRBD1. The J segment lost 6 bases and the V segment lost 5 bases, leaving 5 bases of the junction unmatched. Germline CDR1 MNHNS, CDR2 SASEGT. The CDR3 is made up of 14 amino acids. CDR3 in DNA: TGTGCCAGCAGTCCCACAGGGGGCGGTCAGCCCCAGCATTTT. Protein: CASSPTGGGQPQHF.

The chain links TRBV6-5 to TRBJ1-1, with a tentative D call TRBD1 (5 bases). This CDR3 is 14 amino acids long. Germline CDR1 reads MNHEY; CDR2 reads SVGAGI. V lost 7 bases to trimming and J lost 5 bases, with 17 bases between them. The CDR3 DNA reads TGTGCCAGCATTAACAGGTTGGGTCGTACTGAAGCTTTCTTT. Its protein is CASINRLGRTEAFF.

This rearrangement joins TRBV18 to TRBJ2-5; D is perhaps TRBD1 (6 bases). Germline CDR1 KGHSH, CDR2 LQKENI. The V and J ends lost 5 bases and 1 base respectively, with 14 bases between them. The CDR3 is made up of 15 amino acids. Here the CDR3 reads CASSNGQITQETQYF. For the CDR3, the DNA is TGTGCCAGCTCAAATGGACAGATTACCCAAGAGACCCAGTACTTC.